This section outlines one T cell receptor (beta chain) sequence together with its context. The source of the sample is a study of blood T cell repertoires in COVID-19. Original processing methods: By means of reference gene primer amplification, nucleated cell counts were estimated. The method was immunoSEQ multiplex PCR; TCRdb's version includes in-frame clones alone and lacks a portion of them. V, J and clone size are taken as reported in that table, and D and trimming were inferred from the DNA itself. The data show 40,000 to 50,000 clones, 75% to 80% seen once. V was shortened by 7 bases and J by 5 bases, with 7 bases between the two germline ends. Germline CDR1 is KGHDR and CDR2 is SFDVKD. This CDR3 comprises 12 residues.

The sample comprised peripheral blood. This clonotype was obtained from a man between 70 and 80 years old with active or convalescent COVID-19. The chain has TRBV24-1 and TRBJ2-2; possibly TRBD2 for D (6 bases). The CDR3 loop reads CATRGGTGELFF. The CDR3, as DNA: TGTGCCACCAGGGGGGGAACCGGGGAGCTGTTTTTT.